Each of the 27 T cell receptor beta chains below was sequenced from the same sample in a study of blood T cell repertoires in COVID-19. Data came from immunoSEQ multiplex PCR; TCRdb stores just in-frame clones and leaves some out. The sample has over 110,000 clones, around 88% seen once. Sequencing used peripheral blood. The receptor set was obtained from a human donor in a cohort sampled during active COVID-19.

The V gene is TRBV6-6, the J gene TRBJ2-3, with D unclear. The CDR3 loop spans 14 amino acids. CDR1 is MNHNY, CDR2 SVGAGI, per germline (reference sequence). V was shortened by 0 bases and J by 4 bases, with 8 bases between the two germline ends. The CDR3 loop is CASSYSRIADTQYF. CDR3 DNA sequence: TGTGCCAGCAGTTACTCGAGGATTGCAGATACGCAGTATTTT.

V and J are TRBV5-5 and TRBJ1-6; perhaps TRBD1 as D (6 bases). V gave up 4 bases and J gave up 4 bases, with 6 bases separating them. The CDR3 sequence is 13 residues long. In germline, CDR1 is SGHKS, CDR2 YYEKEE (reference sequence). In nucleotides, the CDR3 is TGTGCCAGCAGCAGGGGGTATAATTCACCCCTCCACTTT. It is translated as CASSRGYNSPLHF. The entire variable domain, with the rest obtained from reference TRBV5-5 and TRBJ1-6, is as follows: DAGVTQSPTHLIKTRGQQVTLRCSPISGHKSVSWYQQVLGQGPQFIFQYYEKEERGRGNFPDRFSARQFPNYSSELNVNALLLGDSALYLCASSRGYNSPLHFGNGTRLTVT.

The chain recombines TRBV9 with TRBJ2-7; 9 positions match TRBD1. The CDR3 has 14 amino acids. Germline lookup yields CDR1 SGDLS and CDR2 YYNGEE. V shed 3 bases and J 7 bases; nucleotides not matched to a gene: 8. The CDR3 nucleotides read TGTGCCAGCAGCGCGAGGACAGGGGCGAGGGAGCAGTACTTC. It codes for CASSARTGAREQYF.

V gene TRBV18 combines with J gene TRBJ1-3; D may be TRBD1 (5 bases). CDR3 size: 16 residues. Trimming took 0 bases from V and 2 from J, leaving 11 bases between them. Germline V gives CDR1 KGHSH, CDR2 LQKENI. CDR3 region: CASSPPEGQAGNTIYF. In nucleotides, the CDR3 is TGTGCCAGCTCACCACCGGAGGGGCAGGCTGGAAACACCATATATTTT.

This clone was recorded a few times. The rearrangement links TRBV4-1 to TRBJ2-5; 9 bases agree with TRBD2. Germline V gene sequence: CDR1 MGHRA, CDR2 YSYEKL. J was trimmed by 11 bases and V by 4 bases; bases with no gene match: 14. The CDR3 is 15 residues long. This CDR3 reads CASSPGLAPELGQYF. The CDR3, as DNA: TGCGCCAGCAGCCCTGGACTAGCGCCGGAATTGGGGCAGTACTTC.

This chain joins TRBV5-1 and TRBJ2-1; 9 bases agree with TRBD2. CDR3 length: 17 residues. V was pared by 0 bases and J by 5 bases, with 9 bases of the junction left unmatched. Germline V gives CDR1 SGHRS, CDR2 YFSETQ. The CDR3 sequence is CASSLAYGSGGHNEQFF. The CDR3 DNA follows: TGCGCCAGCAGCTTGGCCTATGGGAGCGGGGGGCACAATGAGCAGTTCTTC.

V gene TRBV4-2 combines with J gene TRBJ2-3, with D uncertain. V was cut by 1 base and J by 4 bases, with 3 bases left in between. Germline V gives CDR1 LGHNA, CDR2 YNFKEQ. CDR3 size: 12 residues. CDR3 in amino acids: CASSQAADTQYF. CDR3 sequence (DNA): TGTGCCAGCAGCCAAGCAGCAGATACGCAGTATTTT.

This chain links TRBV4-1 with TRBJ2-3; the match to TRBD1 covers 12 bases. The V segment lost 8 bases and the J segment 6 bases; nucleotides outside the gene matches: 6. The CDR3 spans 14 residues. Germline V CDR1 and CDR2: MGHRA, YSYEKL. The CDR3 sequence is CASSGQGAGDTQYF. The CDR3 region has the DNA TGCGCCAGCTCGGGACAGGGGGCGGGGGATACGCAGTATTTT.

This sequence joins TRBV6-5 and TRBJ2-5, with 8 bases that match TRBD2. The CDR3 contains 14 residues. Trimming took 4 bases from V and 5 from J; bases not matched to a gene: 6. Looked up from germline, CDR1 is MNHEY and CDR2 is SVGAGI. The DNA of the CDR3 is TGTGCCAGCAGTTGGGCGGGGGGCTCGGAGACCCAGTACTTC. This gives the protein CASSWAGGSETQYF.

The chain couples TRBV6-5 to TRBJ2-5; 10 nucleotides match TRBD1. Unmatched junction bases numbered 2, after V lost 2 bases and J lost 5 bases. Germline loops: CDR1 MNHEY, CDR2 SVGAGI. This CDR3 has 14 amino acids. The CDR3 loop reads CASSYPDRGETQYF. CDR3 sequence (DNA): TGTGCCAGCAGTTACCCGGACAGGGGGGAGACCCAGTACTTC.

The chain couples TRBV5-1 to TRBJ2-7; D perhaps matches TRBD2 (5 bases). The CDR3 covers 15 residues. V lost 1 base and J lost 5, with 16 bases in between. Per the germline V gene, CDR1 is SGHRS and CDR2 is YFSETQ. The chain's CDR3 is CASSLRRTAVDEQYF. CDR3 coding DNA: TGCGCCAGCAGCTTGCGAAGGACTGCGGTGGACGAGCAGTACTTC.

This sequence joins TRBV2 and TRBJ2-5, with 12 bases aligning to TRBD2. The ends lost 1 base at V and 5 bases at J; junction bases unmatched: 8. The CDR3 spans 17 residues. CDR1 and CDR2 from the germline V gene are SNHLY and FYNNEI. The CDR3 sequence is CASSEDPSGGAFETQYF. CDR3 coding DNA: TGTGCCAGCAGTGAAGATCCTAGCGGGGGGGCCTTCGAGACCCAGTACTTC.

This clone was counted a few times. The rearrangement uses TRBV5-1 and TRBJ1-6, with TRBD1 matching over 7 bases. CDR1 and CDR2 (germline): SGHRS, YFSETQ. V lost 4 bases, J lost 7 bases, and 8 bases stayed unmatched. This CDR3 spans 15 amino acids. The CDR3 loop reads CASSTGQAGNSPLHF. The CDR3 bases are TGCGCCAGCAGCACCGGACAGGCTGGAAATTCACCCCTCCACTTT.

CDR3 loop: CASSRPGRASYEQYF. CDR3 DNA sequence: TGTGCCAGCAGCAGACCGGGAAGGGCCTCCTACGAGCAGTACTTC. The V gene is TRBV6-1, the J gene TRBJ2-7; tentatively, D is TRBD2 (5 bases). The germline CDR1 and CDR2 sequences are MNHNS and SASEGT. With 6 bases removed from V and 0 bases from J, the gap between germline ends came to 15 bases. The CDR3 is 15 residues long.

This sequence joins TRBV7-3 and TRBJ2-1; 11 bases match TRBD2. The V gene end was trimmed by 5 bases and the J gene end by 8 bases; junction bases not matched to a gene: 8. The CDR3 consists of 15 residues. CDR1 SGHTA and CDR2 FQGTGA come from the germline V gene. The CDR3 DNA is TGTGCCAGCAGCAATAGCGGGGGGGTACACCATGAGCAGTTCTTC. This gives the protein CASSNSGGVHHEQFF.

This chain connects TRBV6-6 to TRBJ2-5, with a tentative D call TRBD2 (5 bases). The CDR3 runs to 13 residues. The germline CDR1 and CDR2 sequences are MNHNY and SVGAGI (reference sequence). Trimming stripped 6 bases from V and 7 bases from J, with 15 bases between. The CDR3 DNA reads as TGTGCCAGCAGCCCGGGGAGCCAGGCGACCCAGTACTTC. Its translation: CASSPGSQATQYF.

This chain connects TRBV4-1 to TRBJ1-2, with 7 bases matching TRBD1. Per germline, CDR1 MGHRA and CDR2 YSYEKL. After removal of 1 base from V and 3 bases from J, the junction contained 5 bases not matched to a gene. CDR3 length equals 15 residues. CDR3: CASSQAGGWDYGYTF. CDR3 sequence (DNA): TGCGCCAGCAGCCAAGCAGGGGGTTGGGACTATGGCTACACCTTC.

The chain couples TRBV5-5 to TRBJ1-1; D is ambiguous. V was shortened by 3 bases and J by 0 bases, with 6 bases between the two germline ends. The germline V gene has CDR1 SGHKS and CDR2 YYEKEE (reference sequence). The length of the CDR3 is 13 residues. The CDR3 region is CASSSGVNTEAFF. In DNA form, the CDR3 reads TGTGCCAGCAGCTCTGGAGTGAACACTGAAGCTTTCTTT.

This sequence joins TRBV5-5 and TRBJ2-3; 9 bases map to TRBD2. The CDR3 extends over 15 amino acids. After removal of 6 bases from V and 4 bases from J, the junction contained 9 bases not matched to a gene. Germline CDR1 SGHKS, CDR2 YYEKEE (reference sequence). CDR3 nucleotide sequence: TGTGCCAGCACCCGCGCGGGGGGGCCCGCAGATACGCAGTATTTT. Amino acid sequence: CASTRAGGPADTQYF. Together with reference TRBV5-5 and TRBJ2-3, the CDR3 gives the full variable domain: DAGVTQSPTHLIKTRGQQVTLRCSPISGHKSVSWYQQVLGQGPQFIFQYYEKEERGRGNFPDRFSARQFPNYSSELNVNALLLGDSALYLCASTRAGGPADTQYFGPGTRLTVL.

This clone was counted a few times. CDR3 sequence reads: CASSGTVEQYF. CDR3 DNA: TGTGCCAGCAGTGGCACAGTCGAGCAGTACTTC. The chain employs TRBV25-1 and TRBJ2-7; D remains unclear. V lost 4 bases and J lost 6, with 7 bases in between. Germline V CDR1 and CDR2: MGHDK, SYGVNS. The CDR3 covers 11 residues.

The gene calls are TRBV6-2 or TRBV6-3 and TRBJ1-1; possibly TRBD1 for D (6 bases). The CDR3 spans 13 residues. V gave up 5 bases and J gave up 4 bases, with 11 bases separating them. Looked up from germline, CDR1 is MNHEY and CDR2 is SVGEGT. CDR3 loop: CASSPQGFTEAFF. CDR3 in DNA: TGTGCCAGCAGTCCCCAGGGGTTCACTGAAGCTTTCTTT.

The V and J genes are TRBV19 and TRBJ1-1; D is unclear. The CDR3 spans 15 residues. Trimming took 4 bases from V and 0 from J, leaving 12 bases between them. Germline V gene lookup returns CDR1 LNHDA and CDR2 SQIVND (reference sequence). The CDR3, as DNA: TGTGCCAGTAGTACAAGCGGGCGGATGAACACTGAAGCTTTCTTT. This sequence encodes CASSTSGRMNTEAFF. The complete variable domain, with remaining parts taken from reference TRBV19 and TRBJ1-1, reads DGGITQSPKYLFRKEGQNVTLSCEQNLNHDAMYWYRQDPGQGLRLIYYSQIVNDFQKGDIAEGYSVSREKKESFPLTVTSAQKNPTAFYLCASSTSGRMNTEAFFGQGTRLTVV.

The chain couples TRBV27 to TRBJ2-3; 13 positions agree with TRBD2. Germline trimming cut 5 bases from V and 5 bases from J; bases unmatched to any gene: 13. CDR1 is MNHEY, CDR2 SMNVEV, per germline (reference sequence). The CDR3 sequence is 18 residues long. The CDR3 DNA is TGTGCCAGCAGTCTTATGCCGATACTAGCGGGGGGGGTAGATACGCAGTATTTT. It yields the protein CASSLMPILAGGVDTQYF.

This chain uses TRBV12-5 with TRBJ2-5; 8 bases align to TRBD1. The germline gives CDR1 LGHNT, CDR2 FRNRAP. Trimming at V came to 0 bases and at J to 6 bases, leaving 9 bases not matched to a gene. The length of the CDR3 is 16 residues. Written as DNA, the CDR3 is TGTGCTAGTGGTTTGGTACGCCCTGGACAGGGAAAGACCCAGTACTTC. This translates into CASGLVRPGQGKTQYF. Using reference TRBV12-5 and TRBJ2-5 for the parts outside the CDR3, the full variable domain is DARVTQTPRHKVTEMGQEVTMRCQPILGHNTVFWYRQTMMQGLELLAYFRNRAPLDDSGMPKDRFSAEMPDATLATLKIQPSEPRDSAVYFCASGLVRPGQGKTQYFGPGTRLLVL.

The rearrangement links TRBV9 to TRBJ2-2; D perhaps matches TRBD1 (6 bases). CDR1 and CDR2 (germline): SGDLS, YYNGEE. This CDR3 is 16 amino acids long. Trimming cost V 1 base and J 5 bases, with 15 bases left between them. CDR3 in amino acids: CASSVNTGTSTGELFF. For the CDR3, the DNA is TGTGCCAGCAGCGTAAATACCGGGACATCAACCGGGGAGCTGTTTTTT.

The chain links TRBV25-1 to TRBJ1-2; maybe TRBD1 (5 bases). The germline V gene has CDR1 MGHDK and CDR2 SYGVNS. The germline V and J ends were trimmed by 6 bases and 4 bases, with 9 bases remaining between them. There are 12 residues in the CDR3. The CDR3 nucleotides read TGTGCCAGCAGGCGGGACGGCTATGGCTACACCTTC. This gives the protein CASRRDGYGYTF.

V and J are TRBV7-3 and TRBJ2-2; perhaps TRBD2 as D (6 bases). The CDR3 totals 14 residues. Looked up from germline, CDR1 is SGHTA and CDR2 is FQGTGA. V gave up 2 bases and J gave up 7 bases, with 11 bases separating them. The chain's CDR3 is CASSLEASVGELFF. DNA for the CDR3: TGTGCCAGCAGCTTAGAGGCTAGCGTCGGGGAGCTGTTTTTT. Supplemented by reference TRBV7-3 and TRBJ2-2, the full variable domain reads GAGVSQTPSNKVTEKGKYVELRCDPISGHTALYWYRQSLGQGPEFLIYFQGTGAADDSGLPNDRFFAVRPEGSVSTLKIQRTERGDSAVYLCASSLEASVGELFFGEGSRLTVL.